A single sample gave rise to the 24 T cell receptor beta chains below, sequenced in a study of blood T cell repertoires in COVID-19. Here immunoSEQ multiplex PCR was the method, and the copy in TCRdb shows in-frame clones only, minus some. The repertoire holds 50,000 to 70,000 clones, with about 80% as singletons. Sequencing used peripheral blood. These receptors came from a man older than 75 with COVID-19, enrolled during active disease.

This CDR3 is CASSFRTGDNEQFF. The CDR3 DNA reads as TGTGCCAGCAGTTTCCGGACAGGGGACAATGAGCAGTTCTTC. The V gene is TRBV28, the J gene TRBJ2-1; 9 bases match TRBD1. There are 14 residues in the CDR3. The V gene end was trimmed by 3 bases and the J gene end by 5 bases; junction bases not matched to a gene: 2. The germline CDR1 and CDR2 sequences are MDHEN and SYDVKM. The whole variable domain, remainder taken from reference TRBV28 and TRBJ2-1, is DVKVTQSSRYLVKRTGEKVFLECVQDMDHENMFWYRQDPGLGLRLIYFSYDVKMKEKGDIPEGYSVSREKKERFSLILESASTNQTSMYLCASSFRTGDNEQFFGPGTRLTVL.

V is TRBV5-6 and J is TRBJ2-1; tentatively, D is TRBD2 (5 bases). Germline assignment: CDR1 SGHDT and CDR2 YYEEEE. V lost 2 bases and J 2 bases, leaving 11 bases between the germline ends. The length of the CDR3 is 15 residues. In DNA, the CDR3 is TGTGCCAGCAGCTTTAAGCGGAAGACCTACAATGAGCAGTTCTTC. It codes for CASSFKRKTYNEQFF.

J is TRBJ1-1 and V is TRBV9; possibly TRBD1 for D (5 bases). Germline CDR1 is SGDLS and CDR2 is YYNGEE. The CDR3 contains 14 residues. Trimming removed 4 bases from V and 5 bases from J, with 15 bases in between. This CDR3 reads CASSPDSGRTEAFF. The DNA of the CDR3 is TGTGCCAGCAGCCCTGACAGCGGGAGGACTGAAGCTTTCTTT.

This chain connects TRBV7-8 to TRBJ2-1; TRBD2 matches at 10 bases. Looked up from germline, CDR1 is SGHVS and CDR2 is FQNEAQ. The V and J ends lost 6 bases and 6 bases, in that order; junction bases with no gene match: 8. This CDR3 is 15 amino acids long. CDR3 DNA sequence: TGTGCCAGCAGTCTCCTAGCGGGAGTTCGCAATGAGCAGTTCTTC. It codes for CASSLLAGVRNEQFF.

This chain joins TRBV7-2 and TRBJ1-4; the match to TRBD1 covers 10 bases. The CDR3 length is 15 residues. V trimming: 4 bases; J trimming: 3 bases; junction bases outside the gene matches: 2. The germline V gene has CDR1 SGHTA and CDR2 FQGNSA. CDR3 sequence reads: CASSWTGGSNEKLFF. CDR3 DNA sequence: TGTGCCAGCAGCTGGACAGGGGGGTCTAATGAAAAACTGTTTTTT.

This chain uses TRBV4-1 with TRBJ2-1; D unresolved. The CDR3 is 17 residues long. The V end lost 0 bases, the J end lost 7 bases, and 19 bases lay between the germline ends. Germline values: CDR1 MGHRA, CDR2 YSYEKL. In DNA form, the CDR3 reads TGCGCCAGCAGCCAAGATGGGCCCTATAGTTTTCGGAATGAGCAGTTCTTC. It encodes CASSQDGPYSFRNEQFF.

The rearrangement joins TRBV12-3 or TRBV12-4 to TRBJ1-5; TRBD1 might be the D (5 bases). CDR3 length: 13 amino acids. V was clipped by 6 bases and J by 3 bases, with 9 bases between them. The DNA of the CDR3 is TGTGCCAGCAGCCCAGGGCTCAATCAGCCCCAGCATTTT. It specifies CASSPGLNQPQHF.

The chain employs TRBV15 and TRBJ2-1, with TRBD2 matching 8 bases. There are 17 residues in the CDR3. The germline V gene has CDR1 LNHNV and CDR2 YYDKDF (reference sequence). Trimming at V came to 5 bases and at J to 4 bases, leaving 13 bases not matched to a gene. The CDR3 coding sequence is TGTGCCACCAGCGGCCGACGTAGGGCTAGCGGGTACAATGAGCAGTTCTTC. It translates to CATSGRRRASGYNEQFF.

The J gene is TRBJ1-1, the V gene TRBV7-9; D gene unclear. Germline V gene data show CDR1 as SEHNR and CDR2 as FQNEAQ (reference sequence). V was trimmed by 8 bases and J by 0 bases, leaving 13 bases between them. The CDR3 spans 14 residues. This CDR3 reads CASASWAMNTEAFF. In DNA, the CDR3 is TGTGCCAGCGCGAGTTGGGCCATGAACACTGAAGCTTTCTTT.

This clone was counted a few times. CDR3 nucleotide sequence: TGTGAGGGGGACCCGACCACACCCCCAATCACAGATACGCAGTATTTT. Its protein product is CEGDPTTPPITDTQYF. The chain has TRBV18 and TRBJ2-3; maybe TRBD1 (6 bases). The CDR3 length is 16 residues. Germline V gene data show CDR1 as KGHSH and CDR2 as LQKENI.

J is TRBJ1-5 and V is TRBV5-1, with D possibly TRBD1 on 6 matching bases. V was cut by 4 bases and J by 3 bases, with 11 bases left in between. Germline CDR1 reads SGHRS; CDR2 reads YFSETQ. The CDR3 contains 14 residues. The CDR3 reads CASSETGNNQPQHF. The CDR3, as DNA: TGCGCCAGCAGCGAGACAGGCAACAATCAGCCCCAGCATTTT.

The chain carries TRBV24-1 and TRBJ2-3; 8 nucleotides match TRBD1. J was trimmed by 4 bases and V by 0 bases; bases with no gene match: 5. The V gene's germline CDR1 is KGHDR and CDR2 SFDVKD. This CDR3 comprises 16 residues. This CDR3 is CATSDLQGAGADTQYF. In nucleotides, the CDR3 is TGTGCCACCAGTGATTTGCAGGGGGCGGGCGCAGATACGCAGTATTTT.

J is TRBJ1-1 and V is TRBV5-3; the match to TRBD1 covers 7 bases. TRBV5-3 is an ORF, and what it does is uncertain. The CDR3 is made up of 14 amino acids. Trimming cost V 5 bases and J 2 bases; bases outside gene matches: 6. The CDR3: CARSCRQGNTEAFF. CDR3 bases: TGTGCCAGAAGTTGCCGACAGGGTAACACTGAAGCTTTCTTT.

V is TRBV5-8 and J is TRBJ1-2; TRBD1 aligns across 9 bases. The CDR3 has 15 amino acids. V lost 5 bases to trimming and J lost 2 bases; unmatched junction nucleotides: 7. In germline, CDR1 is SGHTS, CDR2 YDEGEE. The CDR3 spells CASSFGQGPNYGYTF. As DNA, the CDR3 is TGTGCCAGCAGTTTTGGACAGGGGCCAAACTATGGCTACACCTTC.

This chain joins TRBV5-4 and TRBJ2-5; perhaps TRBD1 as D (5 bases). The ends were cut back, 3 bases at V and 1 base at J, with 7 bases in the middle. The V gene's germline CDR1 is SGHNT and CDR2 YYREEE (reference sequence). The CDR3 has 13 amino acids. The CDR3 spells CASSYDSQETQYF. CDR3 DNA: TGTGCCAGCAGCTACGACAGCCAAGAGACCCAGTACTTC.

The sample holds a few counts of this clone. CDR3 in amino acids: CASSLDVGLAGERTDTQYF. CDR3 coding DNA: TGTGCCAGCAGCTTAGATGTAGGACTAGCGGGGGAACGCACAGATACGCAGTATTTT. The V gene is TRBV13, the J gene TRBJ2-3, with TRBD2 identical over 13 bases. Germline V CDR1 and CDR2: PRHDT, FYEKMQ (reference sequence). This CDR3 comprises 19 residues. The J segment lost 1 base and the V segment lost 1 base, leaving 8 bases of the junction unmatched.

The chain has TRBV18 and TRBJ1-1, with 7 positions matching TRBD1. The trim removed 3 bases at V and 4 bases at J, leaving 11 bases unmatched. The CDR3 totals 16 residues. In germline, CDR1 is KGHSH, CDR2 LQKENI. CDR3 sequence (DNA): TGTGCCAGCTCACCTACACAGGGGAAGATGGGCACTGAAGCTTTCTTT. Protein product: CASSPTQGKMGTEAFF. The variable domain in full, with the rest retrieved from reference TRBV18 and TRBJ1-1, is NAGVMQNPRHLVRRRGQEARLRCSPMKGHSHVYWYRQLPEEGLKFMVYLQKENIIDESGMPKERFSAEFPKEGPSILRIQQVVRGDSAAYFCASSPTQGKMGTEAFFGQGTRLTVV.

J is TRBJ2-7 and V is TRBV9, with 7 bases identical to TRBD1. In germline, CDR1 is SGDLS, CDR2 YYNGEE. With 4 bases clipped from V and 4 bases from J, the junction kept 8 bases outside the gene matches. This CDR3 comprises 14 residues. The CDR3 region is CASSPGDSRYEQYV. The CDR3 DNA sequence: TGTGCCAGCAGCCCAGGGGACAGCAGGTACGAGCAGTACGTC.

The J gene is TRBJ2-5, the V gene TRBV11-3; D gene ambiguous. CDR3 size: 15 residues. Germline V gives CDR1 SGHNT, CDR2 YENEEA. V dropped 6 bases and J dropped 5 bases, with 19 bases sitting between them. CDR3 in amino acids: CASSSRDHPRETQYF. For the CDR3, the DNA is TGTGCCAGCAGTTCACGCGACCACCCGAGGGAGACCCAGTACTTC.

This chain connects TRBV11-2 to TRBJ1-1; tentatively, D is TRBD1 (6 bases). This CDR3 contains 11 residues. Germline V CDR1 and CDR2: SGHAT, FQNNGV. V lost 5 bases, J lost 8 bases, and 9 bases lay in between. For the CDR3, the DNA is TGTGCCAGCAGCGTAACAGGGGAAGCTTTCTTT. It is translated as CASSVTGEAFF.

The chain couples TRBV2 to TRBJ1-5; 9 nucleotides match TRBD1. Germline V lookup: CDR1 SNHLY, CDR2 FYNNEI. This CDR3 has 14 residues. The V gene end was trimmed by 6 bases and the J gene end by 6 bases; junction bases not matched to a gene: 6. The CDR3, as DNA: TGTGCCAGCAGGGGGGACAGGGCCCCTCAGCCCCAGCATTTT. It is translated as CASRGDRAPQPQHF.

V usage is TRBV11-2 and J usage is TRBJ2-5; tentatively, D is TRBD2 (7 bases). Per germline, CDR1 SGHAT and CDR2 FQNNGV. The CDR3 has 15 residues. The germline V and J ends were trimmed by 5 bases and 3 bases, with 16 bases remaining between them. This chain's CDR3 is CASSRRGAGEETQYF. The CDR3 DNA is TGTGCCAGCAGCCGACGGGGGGCGGGGGAAGAGACCCAGTACTTC.

The chain recombines TRBV21-1 with TRBJ2-1; the DNA was not compared with TRBD2, the D call given in the table. TRBV21-1 is a documented pseudogene. The CDR3 runs to 17 residues. CDR3 sequence: CASGLGRVGEVTNEQFF. The DNA for the CDR3 is TGTGCCAGCGGCCTGGGGAGGGTTGGTGAGGTGACCAATGAGCAGTTCTTC.

The genes are TRBV2 and TRBJ2-7, with a possible D match to TRBD2 (5 bases). V dropped 8 bases and J dropped 2 bases, with 10 bases sitting between them. Per germline, CDR1 SNHLY and CDR2 FYNNEI. The CDR3 extends over 12 amino acids. CDR3 residues: CASGSTTYEQYF. CDR3 in DNA: TGTGCCAGCGGGAGCACGACCTACGAGCAGTACTTC.